This T cell receptor beta chain was identified in a study of blood T cell repertoires in COVID-19. This CDR3 region has 15 residues. V dropped 0 bases and J dropped 4 bases, with 10 bases sitting between them. The V gene's germline CDR1 is MNHEY and CDR2 SVGAGI. Original handling: Reference gene primer amplification in the assay estimated nucleated cell counts. Some clones are missing from TCRdb's copy, which holds only in-frame ones; the method was immunoSEQ multiplex PCR. That table supplies the V and J calls and clone size; D and trimming were determined from the DNA. Of a few hundred thousand clones in the sample, 89% were seen once.

This TCR was sampled from a woman aged 55-70 years with acute or convalescent COVID-19. Sequenced: peripheral blood. The rearrangement links TRBV6-5 to TRBJ2-4, with D possibly TRBD1 on 6 matching bases. The CDR3 spells CASSYSGALKNIQYF. CDR3 in DNA: TGTGCCAGCAGTTACTCGGGGGCACTAAAAAACATTCAGTACTTC.